Given below is one T cell receptor (beta chain) in context. Trimming cost V 5 bases and J 7 bases, with 17 bases left between them. Germline assignment: CDR1 SNHLY and CDR2 FYNNEI. This CDR3 is 14 amino acids long. These data originate in a study of T cell responses to AZD1222 COVID-19 vaccine. At the level of the study: Combined were second doses at about 4 or about 12 weeks.

Sequenced by immunoSEQ multiplex PCR; TCRdb stores in-frame clones only, minus some. The table lists about 150,000 clones, roughly 90% of them singletons. This chain connects TRBV2 to TRBJ1-2; perhaps TRBD1 as D (5 bases). The sequence derives from an adult in good health. The sequenced sample was peripheral blood, obtained on day 0 of AZD1222 vaccination. The CDR3 region is CASSWGLGDAGYTF. The CDR3 DNA follows: TGTGCCAGCAGTTGGGGACTAGGAGATGCTGGCTACACCTTC.